The TCR beta chain described here comes from a study of beta chain features in type 1 diabetes. This clone was recorded a few times. As yet, its antigen is unknown. The same CDR3 is also encoded by other DNA sequences in this sample. The study's findings and limits: Moderate yet significant TCRB CDR3 shortening was seen in Type 1 diabetes patients in all four CD4+ subsets.

Trimming removed 4 bases from V and 3 bases from J, with 2 bases in between. This CDR3 has 10 residues. CDR1 is DFQATT, CDR2 SNEGSKA, per germline (reference sequence). Investigators reverse transcribed all isolated RNA, so they sequenced expressed TCRB transcripts. TCRdb's copy holds only in-frame clones and misses some; the assay was immunoSEQ multiplex PCR. The sample yields 640,000 or so clones, over 10% seen once. The sample comprised naive CD4+ T cells from blood. This receptor was obtained from a man between 18 and 35 years old with type 1 diabetes. This sequence joins TRBV20-1 and TRBJ2-3; D not certain. This CDR3 reads CSAKTDTQYF. The DNA of the CDR3 is TGCAGTGCTAAAACAGATACGCAGTATTTT.